Each of the 2 T cell receptor beta chains below was sequenced from the same sample in a study of OX40 agonist ivuxolimab in advanced cancers. The library was built by means of the immunoSEQ multiplex PCR assay. TCRdb stores this immuneACCESS table with in-frame sequences only. Part of the clones is absent; in the studies checked, under half of the shortfall reflects unresolved V genes, and no reason is known for the rest. The sample table shows about 50,000 clones, and around nine tenths are seen once. The ten largest clones represent roughly 0.75% of the sample. The sample here was CD4+ or CD8+ T cells sorted from blood, taken in a trial of the OX40 agonist ivuxolimab. The source of these receptors is an adult with an advanced solid tumor such as melanoma, head and neck, liver or kidney cancer.

Turning to this clone: Other DNA sequences of this sample code for an identical CDR3. The V gene is TRBV18, the J gene TRBJ2-1, with D uncertain. The CDR3 spans 12 residues. CDR1 is KGHSH, CDR2 LQKENI, per germline. The V gene lost 0 bases and the J gene lost 6 bases, with 3 bases spanning the gap. This CDR3 reads CASSPPSNEQFF. The DNA for the CDR3 is TGTGCCAGCTCACCACCTAGCAATGAGCAGTTCTTC.

The chain recombines TRBV18 with TRBJ2-1; 9 nucleotides match TRBD1. From germline, CDR1 is KGHSH and CDR2 LQKENI. There are 15 residues in the CDR3. Trimming took 4 bases from V and 6 from J; bases not matched to a gene: 7. The CDR3 sequence is CASSHSTGGRNEQFF. DNA of the CDR3: TGTGCCAGCTCACATTCGACAGGGGGTCGCAATGAGCAGTTCTTC.